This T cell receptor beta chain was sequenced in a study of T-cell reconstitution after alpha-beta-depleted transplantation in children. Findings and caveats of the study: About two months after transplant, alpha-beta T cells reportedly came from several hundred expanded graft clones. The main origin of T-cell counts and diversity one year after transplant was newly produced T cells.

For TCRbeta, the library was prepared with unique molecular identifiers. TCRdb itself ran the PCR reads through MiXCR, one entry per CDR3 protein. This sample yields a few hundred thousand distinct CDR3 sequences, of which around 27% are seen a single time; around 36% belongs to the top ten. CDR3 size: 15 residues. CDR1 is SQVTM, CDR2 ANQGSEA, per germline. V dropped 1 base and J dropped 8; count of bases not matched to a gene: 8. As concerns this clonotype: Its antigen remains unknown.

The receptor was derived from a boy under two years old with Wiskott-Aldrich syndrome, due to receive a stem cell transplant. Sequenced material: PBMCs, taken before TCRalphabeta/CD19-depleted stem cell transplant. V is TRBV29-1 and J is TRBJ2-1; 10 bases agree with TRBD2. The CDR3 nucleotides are TGCAGCGTTGAAGTATCAGCGGGAGGGCCACATGAGCAGTTCTTC. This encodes CSVEVSAGGPHEQFF.